This passage covers 10 T cell receptor beta chains from one sample sequenced in a study of radiotherapy plus CTLA-4 blockade in lung cancer (dated by TCRdb to 2016 to 2019). Library creation used the immunoSEQ multiplex PCR assay. TCRdb took this table from immuneACCESS and kept in-frame rearrangements with V and J called. Such tables lack part of the clones; where checked against another copy, unresolved V genes explain under half of the gap, and the rest is unexplained. The sample table shows tens of thousands of clones, and about 70% are seen once. Clones ranked in the top ten supply approximately 4.5% of the sample. This specimen consisted of peripheral blood, obtained from a patient treated with radiotherapy plus ipilimumab. Receptors originate from a human donor with non-small cell lung cancer whose response to radiotherapy plus ipilimumab could not be evaluated.

V gene TRBV7-2 combines with J gene TRBJ2-7, with D maybe TRBD1 (6 bases). The CDR3 runs to 17 residues. Germline values: CDR1 SGHTA, CDR2 FQGNSA. With 1 base removed from V and 1 base from J, the gap between germline ends came to 17 bases. The chain's CDR3 is CASSLVWGTGRSYEQYF. In nucleotides, the CDR3 is TGTGCCAGCAGCTTAGTATGGGGAACAGGGCGTTCCTACGAGCAGTACTTC.

This sequence joins TRBV5-5 and TRBJ2-5; D call uncertain. The J call may be faulty, since TRBJ2-7 better matches the DNA end. CDR3 size: 14 residues. Germline lookup yields CDR1 SGHKS and CDR2 YYEKEE (reference sequence). This chain's CDR3 is CASSLRSTYYEQYF. The CDR3 DNA follows: TGTGCCAGCAGCTTGCGGTCAACTTACTACGAGCAGTACTTC.

This clone appeared a single time. V gene TRBV30 combines with J gene TRBJ2-1; a possible D gene is TRBD2 (6 bases). CDR1 is GTSNPN and CDR2 is SVGIG in the germline V gene (reference sequence). The V gene lost 3 bases and the J gene lost 7 bases, with 16 bases spanning the gap. This CDR3 contains 14 residues. The CDR3 bases are TGTGCCTGGAGCCGGGGACTCCACGTTAATGAGCAGTTCTTC. It specifies CAWSRGLHVNEQFF. Combining the CDR3 with reference TRBV30 and TRBJ2-1 gives the whole variable domain SQTIHQWPATLVQPVGSPLSLECTVEGTSNPNLYWYRQAAGRGLQLLFYSVGIGQISSEVPQNLSASRPQDRQFILSSKKLLLSDSGFYLCAWSRGLHVNEQFFGPGTRLTVL.

The genes are TRBV11-2 and TRBJ1-4; the D gene is possibly TRBD1 (6 bases). Germline V lookup: CDR1 SGHAT, CDR2 FQNNGV. Between the trimmed V and J ends, which lost 5 bases and 2 bases, there was a span of 9 bases. This CDR3 has 14 residues. CDR3 loop: CASSQRGTNEKLFF. The CDR3 DNA reads as TGTGCCAGCAGCCAAAGGGGGACTAATGAAAAACTGTTTTTT.

V gene TRBV5-4 combines with J gene TRBJ1-6; tentative D call: TRBD1 (6 bases). V dropped 0 bases and J dropped 8 bases, with 15 bases sitting between them. Germline V CDR1 and CDR2: SGHNT, YYREEE (reference sequence). This CDR3 comprises 16 residues. In nucleotides, the CDR3 is TGTGCCAGCAGCTTGGATGTGCCAGGGGTATATTCACCCCTCCACTTT. It yields the protein CASSLDVPGVYSPLHF.

The chain has TRBV6-6 and TRBJ1-2; D unclear. This CDR3 region has 14 residues. V lost 6 bases and J 6 bases, leaving 17 bases between the germline ends. Germline V CDR1 and CDR2: MNHNY, SVGAGI (reference sequence). The CDR3 DNA sequence: TGTGCCAGCAGATCGCGGCGGGAAGTCGATGGCTACACCTTC. Its protein is CASRSRREVDGYTF.

The rearrangement joins TRBV15 to TRBJ2-7; 8 nucleotides align to TRBD1. With V trimmed by 0 bases and J by 2 bases, 6 bases remained unmatched. Germline V CDR1 and CDR2: LNHNV, YYDKDF (reference sequence). The CDR3 has 16 amino acids. CDR3 sequence reads: CATSRDMAGGPYEQYF. The CDR3 coding sequence is TGTGCCACCAGCAGAGATATGGCAGGGGGCCCCTACGAGCAGTACTTC.

This clone was found a few times. The chain recombines TRBV27 with TRBJ2-1; 8 bases match TRBD2. Germline trimming cut 6 bases from V and 3 bases from J; bases unmatched to any gene: 22. CDR3 length: 20 amino acids. Germline loops: CDR1 MNHEY, CDR2 SMNVEV (reference sequence). The CDR3 region has the DNA TGTGCCAGCAGCCAGGGGTATACGGGGGGGCGGCCGAAAGGCTACAATGAGCAGTTCTTC. Protein product: CASSQGYTGGRPKGYNEQFF.

The V call is TRBV9, the J call TRBJ2-1, with a tentative D call TRBD1 (5 bases). Germline assignment: CDR1 SGDLS and CDR2 YYNGEE. The CDR3 sequence is 13 residues long. V shed 0 bases and J shed 9 bases, with 10 bases lying between them. The CDR3: CASSVEIGAEQFF. CDR3 coding DNA: TGTGCCAGCAGCGTAGAAATTGGGGCTGAGCAGTTCTTC. Looking up the rest from reference TRBV9 and TRBJ2-1 gives the full variable domain: DSGVTQTPKHLITATGQRVTLRCSPRSGDLSVYWYQQSLDQGLQFLIQYYNGEERAKGNILERFSAQQFPDLHSELNLSSLELGDSALYFCASSVEIGAEQFFGPGTRLTVL.

The chain has TRBV27 and TRBJ1-2; 8 positions match TRBD1. CDR1 and CDR2 from the germline V gene are MNHEY and SMNVEV (reference sequence). The V and J ends lost 0 bases and 9 bases, in that order; junction bases with no gene match: 15. The CDR3 is made up of 17 amino acids. The CDR3 loop is CASSLSGAGDRSHSYTF. The DNA for the CDR3 is TGTGCCAGCAGTTTATCGGGGGCGGGGGACAGGTCCCATAGCTACACCTTC.